Below, 31 T cell receptor beta chains from the same sample are listed, as sequenced in a study of blood T cell repertoires in COVID-19. Sequencing used immunoSEQ multiplex PCR; TCRdb keeps in-frame clones, though not all of them. The data contain about 220,000 clones, around 81% of them singletons. The sequenced sample consisted of peripheral blood. All receptors come from a human donor in a cohort sampled during active COVID-19.

The chain couples TRBV6-5 to TRBJ2-3; a weak D match, TRBD2 (5 bases). There are 14 residues in the CDR3. CDR1 and CDR2 from the germline V gene are MNHEY and SVGAGI. The V end was cut by 2 bases, the J end by 2 bases, with 8 bases between. The DNA of the CDR3 is TGTGCCAGCAGTTACCGGCTAGCCACAGATACGCAGTATTTT. Its translation: CASSYRLATDTQYF.

This clone has just one count. The V call is TRBV19, the J call TRBJ2-4; 10 bases map to TRBD1. V gave up 9 bases and J gave up 5 bases; unmatched junction bases: 7. CDR1 LNHDA and CDR2 SQIVND come from the germline V gene (reference sequence). CDR3 length equals 14 residues. CDR3 amino acids: CASQRTGGENIQYF. The DNA of the CDR3 is TGTGCCAGCCAGAGGACAGGGGGTGAAAACATTCAGTACTTC.

The V gene is TRBV5-6, the J gene TRBJ2-7, with D possibly being TRBD2 (5 bases). This CDR3 is 14 amino acids long. From germline, CDR1 is SGHDT and CDR2 YYEEEE. The V end lost 0 bases, the J end lost 6 bases, and 13 bases lay between the germline ends. This chain's CDR3 is CASSLGRQAGEQYF. CDR3 bases: TGTGCCAGCAGCTTGGGACGGCAGGCGGGCGAGCAGTACTTC. Supplemented by reference TRBV5-6 and TRBJ2-7, the full variable domain reads DAGVTQSPTHLIKTRGQQVTLRCSPKSGHDTVSWYQQALGQGPQFIFQYYEEEERQRGNFPDRFSGHQFPNYSSELNVNALLLGDSALYLCASSLGRQAGEQYFGPGTRLTVT.

V is TRBV11-2 and J is TRBJ2-7, with D uncertain. Trimming pared 2 bases from V and 4 bases from J, leaving 12 bases between. In germline, CDR1 is SGHAT, CDR2 FQNNGV. There are 14 residues in the CDR3. CDR3 DNA sequence: TGTGCCAGCAGCTTAACAGATCTCCTATACGAGCAGTACTTC. It translates to CASSLTDLLYEQYF.

V and J are TRBV27 and TRBJ1-2; 7 nucleotides agree with TRBD1. V lost 3 bases, J lost 5 bases, and 9 bases stayed unmatched. The length of the CDR3 is 15 residues. Germline-derived CDR1 and CDR2 are MNHEY and SMNVEV (reference sequence). CDR3 sequence reads: CASSFRVGTEYGYTF. Written as DNA, the CDR3 is TGTGCCAGCAGTTTTCGGGTCGGGACAGAGTATGGCTACACCTTC.

The V call is TRBV5-1, the J call TRBJ2-1; 10 positions match TRBD1. The CDR3 is 15 residues long. The germline gives CDR1 SGHRS, CDR2 YFSETQ. After removal of 5 bases from V and 9 bases from J, the junction contained 11 bases not matched to a gene. CDR3 bases: TGCGCCAGCAGATTAGCCGGGACAGGGGTTCTTGAGCAGTTCTTC. Translation gives CASRLAGTGVLEQFF. The complete variable domain, with remaining parts taken from reference TRBV5-1 and TRBJ2-1, reads KAGVTQTPRYLIKTRGQQVTLSCSPISGHRSVSWYQQTPGQGLQFLFEYFSETQRNKGNFPGRFSGRQFSNSRSEMNVSTLELGDSALYLCASRLAGTGVLEQFFGPGTRLTVL.

This chain connects TRBV3-1 (or the pseudogene TRBV3-2) to TRBJ1-1, with D possibly TRBD1 on 5 matching bases. This CDR3 region has 15 residues. V dropped 2 bases and J dropped 0 bases, with 10 bases sitting between them. The V gene's germline CDR1 is LGHDT and CDR2 YNNKEL (reference sequence). CDR3 region: CASSQNRLLNTEAFF. The DNA of the CDR3 is TGTGCCAGCAGCCAAAACAGGCTTCTGAACACTGAAGCTTTCTTT.

The CDR3 reads CASSLRLASQETQYF. Here the CDR3 DNA reads TGTGCCAGCAGCTTGCGCCTAGCCAGTCAAGAGACCCAGTACTTC. J is TRBJ2-5 and V is TRBV5-4; D is possibly TRBD2 (5 bases). This CDR3 has 15 amino acids. The germline gives CDR1 SGHNT, CDR2 YYREEE (reference sequence). V shed 1 base and J shed 2 bases, with 12 bases lying between them.

V is TRBV7-9 and J is TRBJ1-6; 7 bases align to TRBD1. Germline-derived CDR1 and CDR2 are SEHNR and FQNEAQ (reference sequence). The CDR3 loop spans 14 amino acids. Unmatched junction bases numbered 4, after V lost 4 bases and J lost 7 bases. CDR3 sequence: CASSSRTGNSPLHF. The CDR3 DNA reads as TGTGCCAGCAGCTCACGGACAGGAAATTCACCCCTCCACTTT. Supplemented by reference TRBV7-9 and TRBJ1-6, the full variable domain reads DTGVSQNPRHKITKRGQNVTFRCDPISEHNRLYWYRQTLGQGPEFLTYFQNEAQLEKSRLLSDRFSAERPKGSFSTLEIQRTEQGDSAMYLCASSSRTGNSPLHFGNGTRLTVT.

This sequence joins TRBV30 and TRBJ1-5; no firm D call. This CDR3 is built from 13 residues. Germline-derived CDR1 and CDR2 are GTSNPN and SVGIG (reference sequence). The V end lost 0 bases, the J end lost 8 bases, and 11 bases lay between the germline ends. In nucleotides, the CDR3 is TGTGCCTGGAGTGTACTCTTAAATGAGCCCCAGCATTTT. This codes for CAWSVLLNEPQHF.

This clone was seen only a few times. The chain combines TRBV28 with TRBJ2-7, with TRBD2 matching 11 bases. The CDR3 consists of 14 residues. CDR1 is MDHEN, CDR2 SYDVKM, per germline. J gave up 2 bases and V 5 bases, and 2 bases lay outside the gene matches. The CDR3 loop reads CASSTSGSTYEQYF. CDR3 sequence (DNA): TGTGCCAGCAGTACTAGCGGGAGCACCTACGAGCAGTACTTC.

V and J are TRBV24-1 and TRBJ1-1; unclear D gene. Deletions cut 1 base from V and 9 bases from J, with 8 bases between. The germline CDR1 and CDR2 sequences are KGHDR and SFDVKD. This CDR3 is 12 amino acids long. CDR3 sequence reads: CATSDFGEQAFF. The CDR3 DNA reads as TGTGCCACCAGTGATTTCGGGGAGCAAGCTTTCTTT.

V gene TRBV2 combines with J gene TRBJ2-1; D ambiguous. The germline V and J ends were trimmed by 6 bases and 8 bases, with 14 bases remaining between them. CDR1 is SNHLY, CDR2 FYNNEI, per germline. The CDR3 length is 13 residues. The CDR3 DNA reads as TGTGCCAGCAGCCTCAACGAGAGAGATGAGCAGTTCTTC. Protein product: CASSLNERDEQFF.

The chain carries TRBV3-1 (or the pseudogene TRBV3-2) and TRBJ2-5; maybe TRBD2 (6 bases). The CDR3 consists of 14 residues. In germline, CDR1 is LGHDT, CDR2 YNNKEL (reference sequence). The V gene lost 7 bases and the J gene lost 2 bases, with 14 bases spanning the gap. This CDR3 is CASTSGADQETQYF. CDR3 bases: TGTGCCAGCACCTCGGGAGCGGATCAAGAGACCCAGTACTTC.

This clone was picked up one time. The chain is built from TRBV9 and TRBJ2-2; perhaps TRBD2 as D (6 bases). CDR1 is SGDLS, CDR2 YYNGEE, per germline. CDR3 length equals 14 residues. Trimming took off 8 bases at V and 5 bases at J, with 16 bases between the two ends. The CDR3 protein is CASTLAGGTGELFF. CDR3 nucleotide sequence: TGTGCCAGTACCCTAGCCGGGGGAACCGGGGAGCTGTTTTTT.

This clone is a singleton in its sample. The J gene is TRBJ1-2, the V gene TRBV19; TRBD1 matches at 7 bases. The length of the CDR3 is 14 residues. Trimming cost V 4 bases and J 3 bases; bases outside gene matches: 5. Germline-derived CDR1 and CDR2 are LNHDA and SQIVND (reference sequence). Written as DNA, the CDR3 is TGTGCCAGTAGTACCCGACAGGGCGACTATGGCTACACCTTC. Protein sequence: CASSTRQGDYGYTF.

This clone has at least ten counts. J is TRBJ1-6 and V is TRBV7-9, with a possible D match to TRBD1 (6 bases). This CDR3 is built from 18 residues. The germline CDR1 and CDR2 sequences are SEHNR and FQNEAQ (reference sequence). Deletions cut 2 bases from V and 0 bases from J, with 14 bases between. This chain's CDR3 is CASSLTGMGSSYNSPLHF. CDR3 nucleotide sequence: TGTGCCAGCAGCTTAACAGGGATGGGGAGCTCCTATAATTCACCCCTCCACTTT.

The V gene is TRBV28, the J gene TRBJ2-7; D is possibly TRBD1 (6 bases). The CDR3 runs 13 residues. Trimming stripped 8 bases from V and 4 bases from J, with 15 bases between. CDR1 is MDHEN, CDR2 SYDVKM, per germline. For the CDR3, the DNA is TGTGCCAGCTCCCTTGACAGGTTTTACGAGCAGTACTTC. This encodes CASSLDRFYEQYF.

The chain has TRBV9 and TRBJ2-7; 7 nucleotides line up with TRBD2. Germline CDR1 reads SGDLS; CDR2 reads YYNGEE. There are 15 residues in the CDR3. The ends lost 4 bases at V and 3 bases at J; junction bases unmatched: 10. CDR3 in amino acids: CASSPGGGGDYEQYF. CDR3 nucleotide sequence: TGTGCCAGCAGCCCAGGCGGGGGAGGGGACTACGAGCAGTACTTC. Variable domain in full (rest from reference TRBV9 and TRBJ2-7): DSGVTQTPKHLITATGQRVTLRCSPRSGDLSVYWYQQSLDQGLQFLIQYYNGEERAKGNILERFSAQQFPDLHSELNLSSLELGDSALYFCASSPGGGGDYEQYFGPGTRLTVT.

The rearrangement joins TRBV25-1 to TRBJ2-7, with 8 bases identical to TRBD2. The trim removed 0 bases at V and 5 bases at J, leaving 9 bases unmatched. This CDR3 region has 16 residues. The germline CDR1 and CDR2 sequences are MGHDK and SYGVNS. The CDR3 DNA sequence: TGTGCCAGCAGTGAATATAATAGCGGGATTAAAAACGAGCAGTACTTC. Its protein is CASSEYNSGIKNEQYF.

The chain recombines TRBV19 with TRBJ2-7, with D possibly TRBD2 on 6 matching bases. Germline CDR1 and CDR2: LNHDA and SQIVND (reference sequence). The CDR3 covers 15 residues. V was cut by 3 bases and J by 2 bases, with 14 bases left in between. DNA for the CDR3: TGTGCCAGTAGTATGCCCAGCGGGCAGCCCTACGAGCAGTACTTC. This codes for CASSMPSGQPYEQYF.

Only one count was recorded for this clone. The rearrangement uses TRBV11-2 and TRBJ2-5, with D unresolved. Trimming cost V 5 bases and J 5 bases, with 12 bases left between them. Germline-derived CDR1 and CDR2 are SGHAT and FQNNGV. The CDR3 sequence is 13 residues long. As DNA, the CDR3 is TGTGCCAGCAGCCCCGGCGTGGGCGAGACCCAGTACTTC. It encodes CASSPGVGETQYF.

The V call is TRBV7-2, the J call TRBJ1-3, with a possible D match to TRBD1 (5 bases). Trimming took off 5 bases at V and 0 bases at J, with 17 bases between the two ends. CDR1 is SGHTA, CDR2 FQGNSA, per germline. The CDR3 spans 17 residues. The chain's CDR3 is CASSPGMYTASGNTIYF. Written as DNA, the CDR3 is TGTGCCAGCAGCCCAGGGATGTATACAGCCTCTGGAAACACCATATATTTT.

The chain joins TRBV28 to TRBJ1-2, with D uncertain. The V gene's germline CDR1 is MDHEN and CDR2 SYDVKM. The CDR3 is 13 amino acids. Trimming cost V 4 bases and J 8 bases, with 14 bases left between them. The CDR3 DNA follows: TGTGCCAGCAGTTACCATGCAGTAAAGGGCTACACCTTC. Its translation: CASSYHAVKGYTF.

The chain recombines TRBV7-6 with TRBJ2-1, with 10 bases fitting TRBD2. The CDR3 totals 18 residues. CDR1 is SGHVS, CDR2 FNYEAQ, per germline. Unmatched junction bases numbered 10, after V lost 5 bases and J lost 0 bases. CDR3 DNA: TGTGCCAGCAGCCACGGACTAGCGGACTGGAGCTCCTACAATGAGCAGTTCTTC. Its translation is CASSHGLADWSSYNEQFF.

The chain carries TRBV6-2 or TRBV6-3 and TRBJ1-1; the match to TRBD1 covers 8 bases. The CDR3 loop spans 17 amino acids. J gave up 1 base and V 2 bases, and 9 bases lay outside the gene matches. The germline CDR1 and CDR2 sequences are MNHEY and SVGEGT. Here the CDR3 DNA reads TGTGCCAGCAGTTACCCCGACAGGGGCAGATGGAACACTGAAGCTTTCTTT. This translates into CASSYPDRGRWNTEAFF.

This sequence joins TRBV28 and TRBJ1-2; 11 bases line up with TRBD1. V gave up 4 bases and J gave up 8 bases; unmatched junction bases: 3. The CDR3 consists of 13 residues. CDR1 is MDHEN, CDR2 SYDVKM, per germline. The CDR3 nucleotides read TGTGCCAGCAGTTATGGACAGGGGGCAGGCTACACCTTC. Translated, it gives CASSYGQGAGYTF.

CDR3 in amino acids: CASSPGTAFEAFF. CDR3 nucleotide sequence: TGTGCCAGCAGTCCGGGGACAGCGTTTGAAGCTTTCTTT. The V call is TRBV12-3 or TRBV12-4, the J call TRBJ1-1; 7 positions agree with TRBD1. The CDR3 covers 13 residues. The V gene end was trimmed by 5 bases and the J gene end by 7 bases; junction bases not matched to a gene: 7.

Written as DNA, the CDR3 is TGTGCCAGCATCGGTCCGGCGAGCGGGGTCCCCAATGAGCAGTTCTTC. Its protein product is CASIGPASGVPNEQFF. The chain carries TRBV28 and TRBJ2-1, with TRBD2 matching over 7 bases. Trimming removed 7 bases from V and 6 bases from J; junction bases left unmatched: 15. Germline CDR1 reads MDHEN; CDR2 reads SYDVKM. The CDR3 spans 16 residues.

The J gene is TRBJ1-6, the V gene TRBV11-3, with 7 nucleotides matching TRBD1. Germline CDR1 reads SGHNT; CDR2 reads YENEEA. Trimming removed 1 base from V and 9 bases from J; junction bases left unmatched: 6. The CDR3 covers 15 residues. The CDR3 loop reads CASSLVRQGCSPLHF. CDR3 coding DNA: TGTGCCAGCAGCTTAGTCCGACAGGGTTGTTCACCCCTCCACTTT. Combining the CDR3 with reference TRBV11-3 and TRBJ1-6 gives the whole variable domain EAGVVQSPRYKIIEKKQPVAFWCNPISGHNTLYWYLQNLGQGPELLIRYENEEAVDDSQLPKDRFSAERLKGVDSTLKIQPAELGDSAVYLCASSLVRQGCSPLHFGNGTRLTVT.

In its sample, this clone was seen many times. CDR3 DNA sequence: TGCGCCAGCAGCCAAGAAACCAGGGGCTCCTTCTATAACTATGGCTACACCTTC. This translates into CASSQETRGSFYNYGYTF. This sequence joins TRBV4-3 and TRBJ1-2; D perhaps matches TRBD1 (6 bases). Germline CDR1 is LGHNA and CDR2 is YSLEER. The CDR3 contains 18 residues. The ends were cut back, 0 bases at V and 1 base at J, with 18 bases in the middle.